The T cell receptor (beta chain) under discussion was sequenced for a study of blood T cell repertoires in COVID-19. Study context: From the United States, Italy and Spain came samples of acute and convalescent COVID-19. The cDNA or gDNA used as material had been derived from T cells, B-cell-depleted T cells, or PBMCs.

Study processing details: Estimates of nucleated cell counts were drawn from the amplification of reference gene primers. Clones were read by immunoSEQ multiplex PCR, and TCRdb kept only the in-frame ones, dropping some. D and trimming come from the DNA, and the V and J calls and clone size come from that table. The data contain 140,000 to 150,000 clones, over 80% of them seen just once; the ten biggest clones take up about 1.7%. This CDR3 spans 15 amino acids. Trimming cost V 7 bases and J 5 bases; bases outside gene matches: 8. Germline assignment: CDR1 MGHDK and CDR2 SYGVNS. This chain uses TRBV25-1 with TRBJ1-5; 10 bases match TRBD1. The sample consisted of peripheral blood. This receptor was obtained from a woman between 45 and 65 years old with acute or convalescent COVID-19. DNA for the CDR3: TGTGCCAGCACGGCGGACAGGGGGTGGGATCAGCCCCAGCATTTT. It translates to CASTADRGWDQPQHF.